The entry below gives a single T cell receptor beta chain sequence along with its context. The sample belongs to a study of Ad26.COV2.S vaccination and SARS-CoV-2 variants. Treatment indicated: roughly 19 received Ad26.COV2.S at low or high dose, single or two shots; a few received placebo; per-sample allocation not given. Samples were taken on day 63 after the first vaccine or placebo injection. Donation was by an adult aged 18-55 years who was in Boston. Sequencing was performed with immunoSEQ multiplex PCR; in TCRdb, only in-frame clones are kept and a portion is missing. The table has a few hundred thousand clones, roughly four fifths seen once. This sample comprised peripheral blood, obtained in a trial of Ad26.COV2.S vaccine versus placebo. The receptor was isolated from a person aged 18 to 59 who received the Ad26.COV2.S COVID-19 vaccine or a placebo.

CDR3 amino acids: CASRKGMGGNTIYF. For the CDR3, the DNA is TGTGCCAGCAGAAAGGGGATGGGTGGAAACACCATATATTTT. This chain uses TRBV27 with TRBJ1-3; maybe TRBD1 (5 bases). Germline V gene sequence: CDR1 MNHEY, CDR2 SMNVEV (reference sequence). Trimming removed 6 bases from V and 3 bases from J, with 12 bases in between. CDR3 length equals 14 residues.